This is a list of T cell receptor beta chains from one sample in a study of T cells in Graves' hyperthyroidism and ophthalmopathy. TCRdb called the multiplex PCR reads again in MiXCR, with one record for every CDR3 protein. The profile shows more than 500,000 distinct CDR3 sequences, 15% to 20% of them singletons. Sequencing used blood. These receptors all stem from a woman in her twenties or thirties with Graves' ophthalmopathy. The CDR3 runs from the conserved cysteine through the conserved F or W. The order of the fields is D gene, V gene, J gene, clone size, CDR3 protein, CDR3 DNA. A D gene is named only where the DNA matches it firmly. Clone size is given for some rows only: seen once, a few or many times, or a class if the clone is expanded.

>TRBD2|TRBV6-2/TRBV6-3|TRBJ2-3|.
CASSYPLGEGEPDTQYF
TGTGCCAGCAGTTACCCACTCGGGGAGGGCGAACCAGATACGCAGTATTTT
>TRBD1|TRBV24-1|TRBJ2-6|.
CAAGDRAGGANVLTF
TGTGCCGCCGGGGACAGGGCAGGAGGGGCCAACGTCCTGACTTTC
>TRBD1|TRBV3-1|TRBJ2-7|many
CASSQRGQGAWEQYF
TGTGCCAGCAGCCAAAGAGGACAGGGGGCATGGGAGCAGTACTTC
>TRBD1|TRBV2|TRBJ2-3|few
CASSDPRGLDTQYF
TGTGCCAGCAGTGATCCCAGGGGGCTGGATACGCAGTATTTT
>.|TRBV5-6|TRBJ2-3|few
CASSLMWRTDTQYF
TGTGCCAGCAGCTTGATGTGGCGCACAGATACGCAGTATTTT
>.|TRBV20-1|TRBJ2-7|many
CSAIPSEEQYF
TGCAGTGCTATACCTAGTGAGGAGCAGTACTTC
>.|TRBV2|TRBJ1-2|many
CASSEDTENYGYTF
TGTGCCAGCAGTGAGGACACCGAGAACTATGGCTACACCTTC
>.|TRBV20-1|TRBJ1-6|few
CSVPRQANNSPLHF
TGCAGTGTCCCACGACAGGCTAATAATTCACCCCTCCACTTT
>.|TRBV5-1|TRBJ2-3|many
CASSLEPASTDTQYF
TGCGCCAGCAGCTTGGAGCCAGCTAGCACAGATACGCAGTATTTT
>.|TRBV27|TRBJ1-1|many
CASSLLRGEAFF
TGTGCCAGCAGTTTACTGCGTGGTGAAGCTTTCTTT
>.|TRBV12-3/TRBV12-4|TRBJ2-1|.
CASTHRFSSYNEQLF
TGTGCCAGCACTCACCGATTTAGCTCCTACAATGAGCAGCTCTTC
>.|TRBV28|TRBJ2-1|many
CASTSWSASSYNEQFF
TGTGCCAGCACGTCTTGGAGTGCAAGCTCCTACAATGAGCAGTTCTTC
>.|TRBV6-1|TRBJ2-7|few
CASRVTGTNYEQYF
TGTGCCAGCAGGGTGACCGGGACAAACTACGAGCAGTACTTC
>.|TRBV11-3|TRBJ1-5|few
CASSFGTYSNQPQHF
TGTGCCAGCAGCTTCGGGACATATAGCAATCAGCCCCAGCATTTT
>TRBD1|TRBV9|TRBJ2-5|.
CASAGQGAEETQYF
TGTGCCAGCGCTGGACAGGGGGCAGAAGAGACCCAGTACTTC
>.|TRBV18|TRBJ1-1|many
CASSAIQGNTEAFF
TGTGCCAGCTCAGCTATACAGGGGAACACTGAAGCTTTCTTT
>TRBD2|TRBV24-1|TRBJ2-3|.
CATSDTPRGGGSDTQYF
TGTGCCACCAGTGATACGCCTCGGGGGGGAGGGTCAGATACGCAGTATTTT
>TRBD2|TRBV10-1|TRBJ2-1|.
CASSGPRGRGNEQFF
TGCGCCAGCAGTGGGCCTCGCGGGAGGGGTAATGAGCAGTTCTTC
>TRBD2|TRBV20-1|TRBJ2-3|.
CSASDKAGDSDSTDTQYF
TGCAGTGCTTCTGACAAAGCGGGAGATTCGGATAGCACAGATACGCAGTATTTT
>TRBD1|TRBV15|TRBJ2-7|.
CATSGTGTYEQYF
TGTGCCACCAGCGGGACAGGAACCTACGAGCAGTACTTC
>.|TRBV12-3/TRBV12-4|TRBJ1-5|few
CASSRWGNQPQHF
TGTGCCAGCAGCCGGTGGGGCAATCAGCCCCAGCATTTT
>.|TRBV7-9|TRBJ2-1|many
CASSLARGRYNEQFF
TGTGCCAGCAGCTTAGCCAGGGGGAGGTACAATGAGCAGTTCTTC
>.|TRBV20-1|TRBJ1-2|.
CSAESSASDSYGYTF
TGCAGTGCTGAATCCAGCGCATCGGATTCCTATGGCTACACCTTC
>TRBD1|TRBV2|TRBJ1-4|.
CASSGQGPNEKLFF
TGTGCCAGCAGCGGACAGGGGCCTAATGAAAAACTGTTTTTT
>.|TRBV2|TRBJ2-4|many
CASSGGWLAKNIQYF
TGTGCCAGCAGTGGCGGCTGGTTGGCCAAAAACATTCAGTACTTC
>TRBD2|TRBV20-1|TRBJ2-1|many
CSARDSGRVNEQFF
TGCAGTGCTAGAGATAGCGGGAGGGTCAATGAGCAGTTCTTC
>TRBD2|TRBV6-9|TRBJ2-3|.
CASSFLRSGGSTDTQYF
TGTGCCAGCAGTTTCCTGAGGTCGGGAGGTAGCACAGATACGCAGTATTTT
>TRBD2|TRBV20-1|TRBJ2-7|few
CSAKGTSRTYKQYF
TGCAGTGCAAAAGGGACTAGCAGGACCTACAAGCAGTACTTC
>.|TRBV7-2|TRBJ2-3|many
CASSFRTSTDTQYF
TGTGCCAGCAGCTTCAGAACTAGCACAGATACGCAGTATTTT
>TRBD2|TRBV11-3|TRBJ2-5|many
CASSSRGGASTETQYF
TGTGCCAGCAGCTCGCGCGGGGGGGCTAGTACTGAGACCCAGTACTTC
>.|TRBV11-2|TRBJ2-4|many
CASSLERGSVQYF
TGTGCCAGCAGCTTAGAGAGGGGTAGCGTACAGTACTTC
>.|TRBV10-3|TRBJ2-5|.
CAISRGTDQETQYF
TGTGCCATCAGCCGGGGGACGGACCAAGAGACCCAGTACTTC
>TRBD1|TRBV4-1|TRBJ2-1|few
CASSQPGTAYNEQFF
TGCGCCAGCAGCCAACCAGGGACAGCTTACAATGAGCAGTTCTTC
>TRBD1|TRBV6-5|TRBJ1-6|few
CASSYGDSLNSPLHF
TGTGCCAGCAGTTACGGGGACAGCCTCAATTCACCCCTCCACTTT
>TRBD1|TRBV30|TRBJ2-7|many
CAWSVQGSAQYF
TGTGCCTGGAGTGTACAGGGGAGCGCGCAGTACTTC
>.|TRBV19|TRBJ1-5|many
CASNGASGAHQPQHF
TGTGCCAGTAACGGTGCGTCGGGAGCGCATCAGCCCCAGCATTTT
>.|TRBV7-2|TRBJ1-1|.
CASSLISGPQEAFF
TGTGCCAGCAGCCTTATTTCGGGGCCGCAGGAAGCTTTCTTT
>.|TRBV25-1|TRBJ2-7|.
CASSEYRGTYEQYF
TGTGCCAGCAGTGAATATAGGGGAACCTACGAGCAGTACTTC
>TRBD1|TRBV19|TRBJ2-2|.
CASILRTGGAPGELFF
TGTGCCAGTATTCTAAGGACAGGGGGCGCACCCGGGGAGCTGTTTTTT
>TRBD1|TRBV29-1|TRBJ2-7|many
CSVGVRGNSYEQYF
TGCAGCGTTGGTGTCAGGGGGAACTCCTACGAGCAGTACTTC
>.|TRBV24-1|TRBJ2-5|.
CATSDLTPGGYEETQYF
TGTGCCACCAGTGATCTAACACCTGGGGGCTATGAAGAGACCCAGTACTTC
>.|TRBV29-1|TRBJ1-1|many
CSVERGLNTEAFF
TGCAGCGTTGAACGGGGCTTGAACACTGAAGCTTTCTTT
>.|TRBV7-2|TRBJ2-2|.
CASSSQHGGDTGELFF
TGTGCCAGCAGCTCCCAGCACGGCGGGGACACCGGGGAGCTGTTTTTT
>TRBD2|TRBV6-1|TRBJ2-2|.
CASKPGLAGGGNTGELFF
TGTGCCAGCAAGCCGGGACTAGCGGGAGGGGGGAACACCGGGGAGCTGTTTTTT
>TRBD2|TRBV27|TRBJ2-3|many
CASSKLAGVGTDTQYF
TGTGCCAGCAGTAAACTAGCGGGAGTTGGCACAGATACGCAGTATTTT